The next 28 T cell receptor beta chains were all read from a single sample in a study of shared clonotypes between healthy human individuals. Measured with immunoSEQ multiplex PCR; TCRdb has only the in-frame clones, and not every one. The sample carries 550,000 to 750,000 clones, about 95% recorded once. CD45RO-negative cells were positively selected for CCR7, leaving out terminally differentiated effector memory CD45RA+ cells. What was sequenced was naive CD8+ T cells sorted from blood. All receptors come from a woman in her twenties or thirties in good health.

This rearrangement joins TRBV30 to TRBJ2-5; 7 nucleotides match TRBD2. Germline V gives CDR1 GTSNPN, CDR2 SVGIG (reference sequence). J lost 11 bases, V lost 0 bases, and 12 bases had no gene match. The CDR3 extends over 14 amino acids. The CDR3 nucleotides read TGTGCCTGGAGTGTAGCGGGGTCTGGTGGCGGGCAGTACTTC. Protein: CAWSVAGSGGGQYF.

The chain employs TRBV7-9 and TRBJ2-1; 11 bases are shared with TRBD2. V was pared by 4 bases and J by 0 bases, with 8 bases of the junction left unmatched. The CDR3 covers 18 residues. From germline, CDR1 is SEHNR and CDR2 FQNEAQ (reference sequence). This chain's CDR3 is CASSSHGLAGLSYNEQFF. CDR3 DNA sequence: TGTGCCAGCAGCTCCCACGGACTAGCGGGCCTCTCCTACAATGAGCAGTTCTTC.

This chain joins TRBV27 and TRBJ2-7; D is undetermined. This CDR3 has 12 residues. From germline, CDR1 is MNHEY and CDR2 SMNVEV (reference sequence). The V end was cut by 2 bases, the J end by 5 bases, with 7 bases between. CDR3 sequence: CASSLIMDEQYF. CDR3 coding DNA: TGTGCCAGCAGTTTAATAATGGACGAGCAGTACTTC.

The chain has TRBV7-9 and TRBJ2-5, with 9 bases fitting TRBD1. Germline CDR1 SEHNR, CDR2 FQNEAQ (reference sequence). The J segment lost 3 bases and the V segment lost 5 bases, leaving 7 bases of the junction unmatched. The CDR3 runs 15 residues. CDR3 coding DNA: TGTGCCAGCAGCAGCCCCCGGGACAGGGAAGAGACCCAGTACTTC. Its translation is CASSSPRDREETQYF.

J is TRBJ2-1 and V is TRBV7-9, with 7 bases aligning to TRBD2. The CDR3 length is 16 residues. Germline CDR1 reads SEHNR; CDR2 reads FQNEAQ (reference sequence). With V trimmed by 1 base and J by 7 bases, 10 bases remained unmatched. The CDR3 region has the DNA TGTGCCAGCAGCTTAGGTAGGCTAGCGGATCGGAATGAGCAGTTCTTC. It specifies CASSLGRLADRNEQFF.

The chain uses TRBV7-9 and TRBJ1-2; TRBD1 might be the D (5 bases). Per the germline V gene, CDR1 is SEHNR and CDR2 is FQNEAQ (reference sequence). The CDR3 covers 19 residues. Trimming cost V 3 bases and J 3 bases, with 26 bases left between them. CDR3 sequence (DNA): TGTGCCAGCAGCTTCGGACAAAGAGACCCGACAGATTATTACTATGGCTACACCTTC. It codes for CASSFGQRDPTDYYYGYTF. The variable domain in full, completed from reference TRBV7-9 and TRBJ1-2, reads DTGVSQNPRHKITKRGQNVTFRCDPISEHNRLYWYRQTLGQGPEFLTYFQNEAQLEKSRLLSDRFSAERPKGSFSTLEIQRTEQGDSAMYLCASSFGQRDPTDYYYGYTFGSGTRLTVV.

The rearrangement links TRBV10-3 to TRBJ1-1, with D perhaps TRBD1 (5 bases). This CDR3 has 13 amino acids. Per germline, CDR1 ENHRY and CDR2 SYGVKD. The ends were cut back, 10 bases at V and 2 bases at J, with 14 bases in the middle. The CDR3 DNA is TGTGCCACGGACAACGAAGTAAACACTGAAGCTTTCTTT. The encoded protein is CATDNEVNTEAFF.

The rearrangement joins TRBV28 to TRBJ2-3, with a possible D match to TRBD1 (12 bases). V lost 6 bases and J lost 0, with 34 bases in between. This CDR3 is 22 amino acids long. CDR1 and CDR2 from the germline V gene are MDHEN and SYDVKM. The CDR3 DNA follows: TGTGCCAGCAGCCATCGGGACAGGGGGCGCCTAGCGGGAGGTCGGAGCACAGATACGCAGTATTTT. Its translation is CASSHRDRGRLAGGRSTDTQYF.

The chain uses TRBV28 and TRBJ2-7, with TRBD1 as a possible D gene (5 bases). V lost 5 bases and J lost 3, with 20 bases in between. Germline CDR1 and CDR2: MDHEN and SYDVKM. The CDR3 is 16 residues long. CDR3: CASSDSSGWKGYEQYF. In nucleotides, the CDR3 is TGTGCCAGCAGTGATTCTTCAGGGTGGAAAGGCTACGAGCAGTACTTC.

CDR3 DNA: TGCGCCAGCAGCTGGTGGGGGAGCACAGATACGCAGTATTTT. Its protein product is CASSWWGSTDTQYF. The chain joins TRBV5-1 to TRBJ2-3; D may be TRBD1 or TRBD2 (5 bases each). Germline lookup yields CDR1 SGHRS and CDR2 YFSETQ. The CDR3 has 14 residues. Trimming took 3 bases from V and 0 from J, leaving 8 bases between them.

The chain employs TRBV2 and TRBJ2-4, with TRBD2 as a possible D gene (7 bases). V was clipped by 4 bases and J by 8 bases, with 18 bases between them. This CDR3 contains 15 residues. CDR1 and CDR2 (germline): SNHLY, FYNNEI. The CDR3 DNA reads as TGTGCCAGCAGTGTACTAGCGAGAGGGGGGGACATTCAGTACTTC. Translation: CASSVLARGGDIQYF.

The CDR3: CASSEAGGEDYEQYF. The CDR3 DNA reads TGTGCCAGCAGTGAAGCTGGAGGAGAGGACTACGAGCAGTACTTC. The chain employs TRBV2 and TRBJ2-7; tentative D call: TRBD2 (5 bases). Germline V gene data show CDR1 as SNHLY and CDR2 as FYNNEI. Trimming pared 0 bases from V and 3 bases from J, leaving 12 bases between. There are 15 residues in the CDR3.

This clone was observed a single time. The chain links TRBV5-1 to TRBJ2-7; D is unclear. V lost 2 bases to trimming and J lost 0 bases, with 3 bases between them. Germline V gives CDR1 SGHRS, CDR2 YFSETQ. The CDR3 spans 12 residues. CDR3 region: CASSFSSYEQYF. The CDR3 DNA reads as TGCGCCAGCAGCTTTAGCTCCTACGAGCAGTACTTC.

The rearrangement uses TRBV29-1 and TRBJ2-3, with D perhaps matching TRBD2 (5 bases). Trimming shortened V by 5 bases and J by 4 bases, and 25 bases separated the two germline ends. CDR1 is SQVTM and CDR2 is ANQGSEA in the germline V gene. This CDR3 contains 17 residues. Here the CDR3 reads CSVLASLGRGEADTQYF. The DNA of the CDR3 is TGCAGCGTTTTAGCGTCCTTGGGCCGGGGAGAGGCAGATACGCAGTATTTT.

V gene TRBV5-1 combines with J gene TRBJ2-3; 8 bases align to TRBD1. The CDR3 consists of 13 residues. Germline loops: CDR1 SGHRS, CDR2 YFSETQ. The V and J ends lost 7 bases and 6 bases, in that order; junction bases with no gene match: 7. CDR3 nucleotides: TGCGCCAGCCGCACAGGGGGTTCCGATACGCAGTATTTT. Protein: CASRTGGSDTQYF.

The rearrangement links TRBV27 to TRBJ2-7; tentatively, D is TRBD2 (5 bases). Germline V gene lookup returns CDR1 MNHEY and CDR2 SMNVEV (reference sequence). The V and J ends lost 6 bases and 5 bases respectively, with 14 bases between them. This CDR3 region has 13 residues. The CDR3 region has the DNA TGTGCCAGCAGGCCTGCGACTACCCACGAGCAGTACTTC. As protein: CASRPATTHEQYF.

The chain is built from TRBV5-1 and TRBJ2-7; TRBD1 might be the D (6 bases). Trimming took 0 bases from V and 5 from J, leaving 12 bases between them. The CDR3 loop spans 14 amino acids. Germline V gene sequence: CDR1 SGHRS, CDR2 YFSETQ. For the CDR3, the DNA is TGCGCCAGCAGCTTGGAGGTAGGGGGACACGAGCAGTACTTC. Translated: CASSLEVGGHEQYF.

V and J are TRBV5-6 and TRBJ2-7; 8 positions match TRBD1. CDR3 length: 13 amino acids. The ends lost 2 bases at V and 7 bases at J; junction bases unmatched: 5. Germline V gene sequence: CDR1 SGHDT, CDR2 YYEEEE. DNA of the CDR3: TGTGCCAGCAGCTTTACAGGGGGACGGGAGCAGTACTTC. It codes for CASSFTGGREQYF.

The DNA for the CDR3 is TGTGCCAGCAGTCCGACAGGGGTGGCTGGAAACACCATATATTTT. Translation: CASSPTGVAGNTIYF. The V call is TRBV27, the J call TRBJ1-3; TRBD1 matches at 8 bases. From germline, CDR1 is MNHEY and CDR2 SMNVEV (reference sequence). V was pared by 5 bases and J by 2 bases, with 5 bases of the junction left unmatched. This CDR3 has 15 residues.

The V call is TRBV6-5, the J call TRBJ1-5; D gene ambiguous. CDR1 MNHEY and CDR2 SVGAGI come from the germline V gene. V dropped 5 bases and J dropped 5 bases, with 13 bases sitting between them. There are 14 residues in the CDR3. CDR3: CASSDHSSHQPQHF. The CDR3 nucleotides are TGTGCCAGCAGTGACCACAGTTCCCATCAGCCCCAGCATTTT.

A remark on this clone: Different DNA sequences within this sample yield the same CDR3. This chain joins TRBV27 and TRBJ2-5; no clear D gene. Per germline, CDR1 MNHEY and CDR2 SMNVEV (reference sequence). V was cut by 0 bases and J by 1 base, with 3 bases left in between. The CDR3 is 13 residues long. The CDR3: CASSLSPQETQYF. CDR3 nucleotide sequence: TGTGCCAGCAGTTTATCGCCCCAAGAGACCCAGTACTTC.

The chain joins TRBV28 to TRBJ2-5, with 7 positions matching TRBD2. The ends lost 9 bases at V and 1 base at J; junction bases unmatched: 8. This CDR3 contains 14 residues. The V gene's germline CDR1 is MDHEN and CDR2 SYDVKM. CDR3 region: CASTGTNPQETQYF. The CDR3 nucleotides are TGTGCCAGTACCGGGACTAACCCCCAAGAGACCCAGTACTTC.

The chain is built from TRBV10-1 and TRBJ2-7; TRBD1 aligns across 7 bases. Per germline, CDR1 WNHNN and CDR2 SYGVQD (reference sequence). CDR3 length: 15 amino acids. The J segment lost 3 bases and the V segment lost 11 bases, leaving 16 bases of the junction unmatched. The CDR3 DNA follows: TGCGCCGTCCAGAGGGGGCCCTCGCCACTCTACGAGCAGTACTTC. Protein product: CAVQRGPSPLYEQYF.

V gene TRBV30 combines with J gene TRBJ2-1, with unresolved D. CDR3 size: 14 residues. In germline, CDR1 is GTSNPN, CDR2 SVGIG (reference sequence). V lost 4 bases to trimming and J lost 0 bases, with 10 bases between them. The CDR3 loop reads CAWNLQSSYNEQFF. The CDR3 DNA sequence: TGTGCCTGGAATCTACAGAGCTCCTACAATGAGCAGTTCTTC.

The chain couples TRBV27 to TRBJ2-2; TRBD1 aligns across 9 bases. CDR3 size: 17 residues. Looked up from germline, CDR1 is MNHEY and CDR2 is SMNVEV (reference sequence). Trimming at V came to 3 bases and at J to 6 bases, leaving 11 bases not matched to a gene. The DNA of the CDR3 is TGTGCCAGCAGTTTTAGAGAACGGACAGGGGTCTCCGGGGAGCTGTTTTTT. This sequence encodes CASSFRERTGVSGELFF.

The CDR3 DNA follows: TGTGCCAGCAGTTTATCGGGCGTAAGGAGCAATCAGCCCCAGCATTTT. Encoded protein: CASSLSGVRSNQPQHF. The chain employs TRBV27 and TRBJ1-5; D is unresolved. This CDR3 is built from 16 residues. From germline, CDR1 is MNHEY and CDR2 SMNVEV (reference sequence). Trimming stripped 0 bases from V and 1 base from J, with 10 bases between.

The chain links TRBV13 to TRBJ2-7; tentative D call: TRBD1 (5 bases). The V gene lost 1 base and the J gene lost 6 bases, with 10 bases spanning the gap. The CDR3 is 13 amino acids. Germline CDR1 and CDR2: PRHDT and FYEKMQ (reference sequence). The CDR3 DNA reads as TGTGCCAGCAGCTTAGAGGGGTATGCCGAGCAGTACTTC. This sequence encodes CASSLEGYAEQYF.

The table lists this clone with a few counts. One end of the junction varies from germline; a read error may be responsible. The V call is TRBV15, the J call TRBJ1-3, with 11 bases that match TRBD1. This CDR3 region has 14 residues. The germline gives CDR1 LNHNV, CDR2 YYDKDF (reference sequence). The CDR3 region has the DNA TGTGCCACCAGCAGAGACGGGACAGGGGGTATCCGGGATTTT. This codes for CATSRDGTGGIRDF.